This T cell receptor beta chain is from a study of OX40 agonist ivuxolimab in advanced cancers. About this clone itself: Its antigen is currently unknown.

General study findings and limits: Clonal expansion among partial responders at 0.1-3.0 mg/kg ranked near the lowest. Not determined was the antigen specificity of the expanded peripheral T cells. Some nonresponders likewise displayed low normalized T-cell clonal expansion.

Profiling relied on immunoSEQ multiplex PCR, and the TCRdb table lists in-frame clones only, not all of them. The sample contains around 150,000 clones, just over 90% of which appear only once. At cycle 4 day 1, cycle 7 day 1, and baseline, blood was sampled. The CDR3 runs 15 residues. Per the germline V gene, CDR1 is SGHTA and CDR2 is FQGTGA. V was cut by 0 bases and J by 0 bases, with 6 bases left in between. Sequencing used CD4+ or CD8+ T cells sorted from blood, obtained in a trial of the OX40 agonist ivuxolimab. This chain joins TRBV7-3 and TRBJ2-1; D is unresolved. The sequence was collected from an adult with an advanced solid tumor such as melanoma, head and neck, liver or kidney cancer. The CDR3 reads CASSLTASSYNEQFF. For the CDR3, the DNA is TGTGCCAGCAGCTTAACGGCGAGCTCCTACAATGAGCAGTTCTTC.